This entry is about one TCR beta chain. Its antigen is unknown. When sampled, the donors appeared nominally healthy, though they likely had unrecorded immune exposures. The data were obtained in a study of cytomegalovirus exposure and HLA in healthy donors. Overall study results and limits: A cluster of highly shared sequence variants was likely a sequencing artifact.

Trimming took 6 bases from V and 4 from J; bases not matched to a gene: 8. CDR1 is SGHAT and CDR2 is FQDESV in the germline V gene (reference sequence). The CDR3 loop spans 14 amino acids. 60 Vbeta and 13 Jbeta primers were used in PCR. Original handling: Around 76 million unique TCR beta chains, 10 million to 14 million shared, were counted in a later analysis. The method was immunoSEQ multiplex PCR; TCRdb's version includes in-frame clones alone and lacks a portion of them. V and J calls and clone size come straight from that table; D and trimming were deduced from the DNA. The sample carries under 200,000 clones, less than 85% recorded once.

Sequencing was done on a sample of PBMCs. The TCR was taken from a man aged 35 to 55 in good health and CMV-seronegative. The chain uses TRBV11-1 and TRBJ1-1, with TRBD1 matching over 7 bases. The CDR3 DNA is TGTGCCAGCAGTCCAGACAGGGCAATCACTGAAGCTTTCTTT. Translating gives CASSPDRAITEAFF.